The TCR beta chain described here comes from a study of beta chain features in type 1 diabetes. This clone appeared a few times. The antigen remains undetermined. Study conclusions and caveats: Comparison showed that naive, central memory and Treg TCRB repertoires appeared more similar among patients than among healthy donors. High-TCR-expressing cells could be over-represented by cDNA sequencing.

Sequenced material consisted of expressed TCRB transcripts (all of the isolated RNA was reverse transcribed). The data were produced by immunoSEQ multiplex PCR, yet TCRdb's version contains in-frame clones alone and is incomplete. The sample lists approximately 150,000 clones; roughly 9% were seen once. V dropped 8 bases and J dropped 16; count of bases not matched to a gene: 14. Germline-derived CDR1 and CDR2 are LNHDA and SQIVND (reference sequence). This CDR3 has 13 amino acids. The origin of this receptor is a woman aged 18-29 years in good health. The sample taken for sequencing was central memory CD4+ T cells from blood. The chain uses TRBV19 and TRBJ2-4; TRBD2 agrees at 10 bases. CDR3 loop: CASGLGSGGPRYF. The CDR3, as DNA: TGTGCCAGTGGGTTGGGTAGCGGGGGGCCGAGATACTTC.